The following is a T cell receptor beta chain sequence with its context. Its antigen is undetermined. This sample is drawn from a study of shared clonotypes between healthy human individuals. The study, taken as a whole, reports: Against clonotypes common to all four donors, non-shared ones had lower generation probabilities.

The table came from immunoSEQ multiplex PCR; TCRdb's copy has only in-frame clones and leaves some out. The table has more than 500,000 clones, around 96% seen once. The CDR3 has 15 amino acids. Germline loops: CDR1 SGHVS, CDR2 FNYEAQ. Trimming removed 5 bases at V and 9 bases at J, with 20 bases between. Sequences were obtained from naive CD4+ T cells sorted from blood. Subset in this sample: CD45RA+ positively selected. The J gene is TRBJ2-1, the V gene TRBV7-6; D is perhaps TRBD1 (6 bases). This clonotype was sampled from a woman between 25 and 40 years old in good health. The CDR3 nucleotides are TGTGCCAGCAGCCCCTACAGGGAACCCAACCTTGAGCAGTTCTTC. Amino acid sequence: CASSPYREPNLEQFF.